This TCR beta chain was recovered during a study of blood T cell repertoires in COVID-19. In the authors' workflow: Estimation of nucleated cell counts was performed using reference gene primer amplification. The data were produced by immunoSEQ multiplex PCR, yet TCRdb's version contains in-frame clones alone and is incomplete. From that table come the V and J calls and clone size; the DNA was used to work out D and trimming. This table has some 210,000 clones, around nine tenths appearing once. This CDR3 has 15 amino acids. The germline CDR1 and CDR2 sequences are DFQATT and SNEGSKA (reference sequence). Trimming cost V 3 bases and J 4 bases; bases outside gene matches: 7.

Sequenced sample: peripheral blood. The clonotype originates from a man aged 60-69 years who had recovered from COVID-19. V gene TRBV20-1 combines with J gene TRBJ1-5; 9 nucleotides line up with TRBD1. The CDR3 here is CSASLGQGPNQPQHF. Here the CDR3 DNA reads TGCAGTGCTAGTTTGGGACAGGGACCTAATCAGCCCCAGCATTTT.